This TCR beta chain originates from a study of T-cell memory formation after mild COVID-19 (dated by TCRdb to about 2021). About the study as a whole: TCR sequence clusters from the two donors were found to be largely donor specific. Two young, previously healthy adult volunteers, one female and one male, were included in the cohort. In a couple of donors, T-cell clones that expanded and contracted after mild COVID-19 were tracked by sequencing TCRalpha and TCRbeta repertoires over time.

Sequencing was performed on an Illumina NovaSeq 6000. TCRalpha and TCRbeta cDNA libraries were built by 5'RACE with constant-segment primers, adding sample barcodes and unique molecular identifiers. RNA was extracted from every sample with Trizol reagent. Libraries were amplified in two PCR steps, with a second sample barcode and Illumina TruSeq adapters added in the second step. Libraries were sequenced on an Illumina NovaSeq with 2 x 150 bp paired-end reads. The paper's processing steps were these. The reads were demultiplexed and collapsed into UMI-guided consensus sequences using migec v1.2.7. Using mixcr v2.1.11, UMI consensuses were aligned to TRA and TRB V and J templates and then assembled into clonotypes. Clonotypes were classified as expanded or contracted when called significant by both edgeR and NoisET, with noise models trained on biological replicates. For edgeR calls, the cutoffs were a false discovery rate-adjusted p below 0.01 and a log2 fold-change threshold of 1. As an exploratory analysis of dynamics, PCA with hierarchical clustering was applied to max-normalized trajectories of the 1000 most abundant clonotypes. Separately sequenced CD4+ and CD8+ repertoires were used to assign the CD4 or CD8 phenotype of responding clones. The public sequencing data were trimmed at Q25 with fastp and processed into clonotypes with MiXCR by TCRdb, which kept only in-frame beta chains. Rows with a matching CDR3 protein are joined into one entry that keeps the most common DNA and genes. TCRdb, rather than the study authors, made the V and J calls. This sample holds about 400,000 distinct CDR3 sequences; around 15% were observed only once. Around a fifth of the sample is taken by the ten largest.

In regard to this clonotype: Its target antigen remains unknown. No much larger clone is present one base from it, and per-base qualities are unavailable.

Ficoll-Paque density gradient centrifugation was used to isolate PBMCs. The paper's findings and limits, for the study overall: Contracting CD4+ clones appeared mostly in the CM and EM memory subsets, whereas CD8+ clones were enriched in EMRA. The study covered only a couple of mild cases, and larger cohorts including severe cases with pre-infection samples were considered necessary. SARS-CoV-2 specificity was not confirmed for the second-wave clones peaking on day 37. The detection of some responding clones in pre-infection memory suggests that pre-existing cross-reactive memory T cells joined the SARS-CoV-2 response. Clones contracting from day 15 to 85 had balanced CD4/CD8 phenotypes, while a second wave expanding from day 15 to 37 was biased towards CD4+.

From the cysteine up to the phenylalanine, the CDR3 has a length of 15 residues. The only DNA kept is the CDR3, 45 bases in frame from the first base. From the germline V gene, CDR1 is SGHTA and CDR2 is FQGNSA. V has 4 bases trimmed and J has 5 bases trimmed; junction bases matching no gene number 10. Sequences were obtained from PBMCs or a T cell subset sorted from them (not recorded which). In this chain, TRBV7-2 is recombined with TRBJ1-2, with 7 central nucleotides matching TRBD1. This TCR was recovered from a young man who had mild COVID-19 (a few samples of this study predate the infection). The sample titles of this study are shuffled in the database, so cell type and time point are left out; the donor was told from shared clones. This receptor carries the CDR3 CASSWGGGRSYGYTF. In nucleotides, the sequence is TGTGCCAGCAGCTGGGGAGGGGGCAGGAGTTATGGCTACACCTTC. Beyond the CDR3, the reference TRBV7-2 and TRBJ1-2 genes provide the residues; the full variable domain reads: GAGVSQSPSNKVTEKGKDVELRCDPISGHTALYWYRQSLGQGLEFLIYFQGNSAPDKSGLPSDRFSAERTGGSVSTLTIQRTQQEDSAVYLCASSWGGGRSYGYTFGSGTRLTVV.